The 30 T cell receptor beta chains below were found in one sample sequenced in a study of cytomegalovirus exposure and HLA in healthy donors (dated by TCRdb to about 2017). Library preparation employed the immunoSEQ multiplex PCR assay. For the multiplex PCR, a mixture combining 60 forward primers for TCR Vbeta segments and 13 reverse primers for TCR Jbeta segments was used. In its TCRdb copy, this immuneACCESS table keeps in-frame sequences only and misses some clones. Where compared with another copy, unresolved V genes explain less than half of these, and the others have no known cause. This sample comprises about 64,000 clones, approximately 80% of them detected only once. The top ten clonotypes cover 7% to 8% of the sample. The sequenced material came from PBMCs. Source of these receptors: a young man in good health and CMV-seropositive.

V is TRBV6-5 and J is TRBJ1-6, with 9 nucleotides matching TRBD1. V lost 6 bases, J lost 10 bases, and 7 bases stayed unmatched. The germline V gene has CDR1 MNHEY and CDR2 SVGAGI. CDR3 length: 14 amino acids. The CDR3 sequence: CASSPGTGYSPLHF. The CDR3 coding sequence is TGTGCCAGCAGCCCCGGGACAGGGTACTCACCCCTCCACTTT.

The chain has TRBV2 and TRBJ1-6; the match to TRBD1 covers 7 bases. Germline V gene lookup returns CDR1 SNHLY and CDR2 FYNNEI. J lost 4 bases, V lost 4 bases, and 1 base had no gene match. CDR3 length: 14 residues. The CDR3 DNA follows: TGTGCCAGCAGTGGGACAGGTTATAATTCACCCCTCCACTTT. Translated: CASSGTGYNSPLHF.

The chain is built from TRBV10-3 and TRBJ2-7, with D possibly matching TRBD1 (6 bases). V was pared by 10 bases and J by 6 bases, with 28 bases between. Germline-derived CDR1 and CDR2 are ENHRY and SYGVKD. This CDR3 contains 16 residues. This CDR3 reads CATLKEQGGVSAEQYF. In DNA form, the CDR3 reads TGTGCCACATTAAAAGAACAGGGTGGCGTTTCGGCCGAGCAGTACTTC.

V and J are TRBV30 and TRBJ1-3, with 8 bases matching TRBD1. This CDR3 is 14 amino acids long. Per the germline V gene, CDR1 is GTSNPN and CDR2 is SVGIG (reference sequence). After removal of 7 bases from V and 1 base from J, the junction contained 6 bases not matched to a gene. CDR3 coding DNA: TGTGCCTACCAACAGGGGGAATCTGGAAACACCATATATTTT. Protein: CAYQQGESGNTIYF.

J is TRBJ2-5 and V is TRBV10-1; D is possibly TRBD1 (5 bases). Germline V gene data show CDR1 as WNHNN and CDR2 as SYGVQD (reference sequence). This CDR3 spans 14 amino acids. Trimming shortened V by 0 bases and J by 1 base, and 6 bases separated the two germline ends. In nucleotides, the CDR3 is TGCGCCAGCAGTGAGTCCACAGGCCAAGAGACCCAGTACTTC. Its protein product is CASSESTGQETQYF.

V usage is TRBV15 and J usage is TRBJ1-5; the D gene is possibly TRBD1 (5 bases). Germline V gene data show CDR1 as LNHNV and CDR2 as YYDKDF (reference sequence). Trimming left V 4 bases short and J 7 bases short, with 14 bases between. This CDR3 has 14 amino acids. CDR3 loop: CATSIVIGEQPQHF. CDR3 sequence (DNA): TGTGCCACCAGCATCGTGATAGGGGAACAGCCCCAGCATTTT. Looking up the rest from reference TRBV15 and TRBJ1-5 gives the full variable domain: DAMVIQNPRYQVTQFGKPVTLSCSQTLNHNVMYWYQQKSSQAPKLLFHYYDKDFNNEADTPDNFQSRRPNTSFCFLDIRSPGLGDTAMYLCATSIVIGEQPQHFGDGTRLSIL.

The chain carries TRBV6-5 and TRBJ2-1, with D unclear. The V and J ends lost 0 bases and 4 bases respectively, with 10 bases between them. CDR3 length: 15 residues. CDR1 is MNHEY, CDR2 SVGAGI, per germline. As DNA, the CDR3 is TGTGCCAGCAGTTACTCGATTGACTTATACAATGAGCAGTTCTTC. Its protein is CASSYSIDLYNEQFF.

The chain links TRBV5-8 to TRBJ2-7, with 9 bases matching TRBD2. J gave up 1 base and V 5 bases, and 4 bases lay outside the gene matches. Looked up from germline, CDR1 is SGHTS and CDR2 is YDEGEE. CDR3 length: 14 residues. The CDR3 bases are TGTGCCAGCAGGTCGACTAGCGGATCCTACGAGCAGTACTTC. It specifies CASRSTSGSYEQYF.

V and J are TRBV5-1 and TRBJ2-7; D remains ambiguous. V was trimmed by 0 bases and J by 3 bases, leaving 10 bases between them. The CDR3 spans 14 residues. CDR1 SGHRS and CDR2 YFSETQ come from the germline V gene. CDR3 sequence (DNA): TGCGCCAGCAGCTTGGGCAGTCCGAACTACGAGCAGTACTTC. It yields the protein CASSLGSPNYEQYF.

This clone was counted a few times. The chain employs TRBV5-3 and TRBJ2-1, with TRBD2 matching over 8 bases. TRBV5-3 carries the ORF label, with uncertain function. The CDR3 extends over 16 amino acids. The V gene end was trimmed by 1 base and the J gene end by 9 bases; junction bases not matched to a gene: 12. The CDR3: CARSLLPAGAPIEQFF. CDR3 sequence (DNA): TGTGCCAGAAGCTTGCTCCCAGCGGGGGCACCGATTGAGCAGTTCTTC.

The rearrangement joins TRBV19 to TRBJ2-5; 8 bases line up with TRBD2. Germline V gene data show CDR1 as LNHDA and CDR2 as SQIVND (reference sequence). The CDR3 has 14 residues. Trimming removed 5 bases from V and 3 bases from J; junction bases left unmatched: 5. This chain's CDR3 is CASSAGLAKETQYF. The CDR3 DNA follows: TGTGCCAGTAGTGCCGGACTAGCAAAAGAGACCCAGTACTTC. The whole variable domain, filled in from reference TRBV19 and TRBJ2-5, reads DGGITQSPKYLFRKEGQNVTLSCEQNLNHDAMYWYRQDPGQGLRLIYYSQIVNDFQKGDIAEGYSVSREKKESFPLTVTSAQKNPTAFYLCASSAGLAKETQYFGPGTRLLVL.

The gene calls are TRBV29-1 and TRBJ1-5, with 9 bases aligning to TRBD1. The CDR3 runs to 13 residues. The germline CDR1 and CDR2 sequences are SQVTM and ANQGSEA. V was pared by 7 bases and J by 7 bases, with 8 bases of the junction left unmatched. The CDR3: CSGPWDREQPQHF. CDR3 coding DNA: TGCAGCGGGCCCTGGGACAGGGAGCAGCCCCAGCATTTT.

This clone was seen more than once but under ten times. This chain joins TRBV5-4 and TRBJ1-1; the match to TRBD1 covers 8 bases. The germline gives CDR1 SGHNT, CDR2 YYREEE (reference sequence). The CDR3 consists of 14 residues. J lost 5 bases, V lost 4 bases, and 7 bases had no gene match. Here the CDR3 DNA reads TGTGCCAGCAGCCCGACAGGGGTTGGTACTGAAGCTTTCTTT. Protein product: CASSPTGVGTEAFF.

The rearrangement links TRBV30 to TRBJ2-1; TRBD2 is a possible D gene (6 bases). Trimming removed 0 bases from V and 5 bases from J, with 14 bases in between. Germline V gene sequence: CDR1 GTSNPN, CDR2 SVGIG (reference sequence). This CDR3 has 15 residues. The CDR3 loop reads CAWSVRGWTNNEQFF. The CDR3 DNA follows: TGTGCCTGGAGTGTACGAGGGTGGACTAACAATGAGCAGTTCTTC.

A word on this clone: At one boundary the junction diverges from the germline segment, which might be a read error. V is TRBV30 and J is TRBJ2-7; D perhaps matches TRBD2 (6 bases). There are 12 residues in the CDR3. Per germline, CDR1 GTSNPN and CDR2 SVGIG (reference sequence). CDR3 region: CAWSISGSTFYF. As DNA, the CDR3 is TGTGCCTGGAGTATCAGCGGGTCTACCTTTTATTTC.

This clone was seen a handful of times. The rearrangement uses TRBV6-5 and TRBJ2-7; 10 bases match TRBD1. The CDR3 is made up of 15 amino acids. Germline-derived CDR1 and CDR2 are MNHEY and SVGAGI. Trimming took 5 bases from V and 5 from J; bases not matched to a gene: 9. In DNA, the CDR3 is TGTGCCAGCAGTACCACCGGGACAGGGGTAAACGAGCAGTACTTC. Protein sequence: CASSTTGTGVNEQYF.

The chain employs TRBV21-1 and TRBJ2-7; the tabulated D call, TRBD1, remains unverified against the DNA. TRBV21-1 constitutes a pseudogene. The CDR3 runs to 14 residues. The CDR3 reads CASSSRDRGHEQYF. The CDR3, as DNA: TGTGCCAGCAGCTCAAGGGACAGGGGGCACGAGCAGTACTTC.

The chain employs TRBV13 and TRBJ1-1; tentatively, D is TRBD1 (6 bases). Germline V gives CDR1 PRHDT, CDR2 FYEKMQ (reference sequence). Trimming took off 2 bases at V and 1 base at J, with 14 bases between the two ends. The length of the CDR3 is 16 residues. CDR3 loop: CASSLQGRVRNTEAFF. In DNA, the CDR3 is TGTGCCAGCAGCTTACAGGGGCGGGTTAGGAACACTGAAGCTTTCTTT.

Details on this clone: The same CDR3 arises from other DNA sequences in this sample as well. The genes are TRBV29-1 and TRBJ1-1; D unresolved. The germline V gene has CDR1 SQVTM and CDR2 ANQGSEA. This CDR3 comprises 12 residues. The ends were cut back, 2 bases at V and 0 bases at J, with 4 bases in the middle. CDR3: CSVENMNTEAFF. CDR3 bases: TGCAGCGTTGAAAATATGAACACTGAAGCTTTCTTT.

The chain is built from TRBV9 and TRBJ1-5, with no clear D. Germline CDR1 is SGDLS and CDR2 is YYNGEE. The V end lost 0 bases, the J end lost 5 bases, and 9 bases lay between the germline ends. The CDR3 is 14 amino acids. The CDR3 region is CASSVDEGDQPQHF. The CDR3 coding sequence is TGTGCCAGCAGCGTAGATGAGGGTGATCAGCCCCAGCATTTT. Using reference TRBV9 and TRBJ1-5 for the parts outside the CDR3, the full variable domain is DSGVTQTPKHLITATGQRVTLRCSPRSGDLSVYWYQQSLDQGLQFLIQYYNGEERAKGNILERFSAQQFPDLHSELNLSSLELGDSALYFCASSVDEGDQPQHFGDGTRLSIL.

This clone turned up a few times. This chain uses TRBV4-1 with TRBJ1-4, with D tentatively TRBD1 (5 bases). The ends were cut back, 4 bases at V and 10 bases at J, with 13 bases in the middle. From germline, CDR1 is MGHRA and CDR2 YSYEKL. The CDR3 runs to 13 residues. The CDR3 nucleotides are TGCGCCAGCAGCCCAGGGACTGAATCAAAACTGTTTTTT. It specifies CASSPGTESKLFF.

The rearrangement joins TRBV15 to TRBJ1-6; D not resolved. Germline loops: CDR1 LNHNV, CDR2 YYDKDF (reference sequence). Trimming left V 1 base short and J 9 bases short, with 7 bases between. CDR3 length equals 13 residues. CDR3: CATSRGRTSPLHF. DNA for the CDR3: TGTGCCACCAGCAGAGGCAGAACTTCACCCCTCCACTTT.

V and J are TRBV5-1 and TRBJ1-2; TRBD1 aligns across 8 bases. The length of the CDR3 is 13 residues. The germline V gene encodes CDR1 SGHRS and CDR2 YFSETQ. With V trimmed by 4 bases and J by 5 bases, 4 bases remained unmatched. CDR3 nucleotide sequence: TGCGCCAGCAGCATCGGACAGGGTTATGGCTACACCTTC. Residues: CASSIGQGYGYTF. Full variable domain (missing parts from reference TRBV5-1 and TRBJ1-2): KAGVTQTPRYLIKTRGQQVTLSCSPISGHRSVSWYQQTPGQGLQFLFEYFSETQRNKGNFPGRFSGRQFSNSRSEMNVSTLELGDSALYLCASSIGQGYGYTFGSGTRLTVV.

V usage is TRBV30 and J usage is TRBJ1-3; D is perhaps TRBD1 (6 bases). Trimming pared 0 bases from V and 0 bases from J, leaving 24 bases between. The CDR3 has 20 amino acids. CDR1 and CDR2 from the germline V gene are GTSNPN and SVGIG (reference sequence). The CDR3 loop is CAWSVRTAVRLGPSGNTIYF. The CDR3 DNA follows: TGTGCCTGGAGTGTACGGACAGCGGTCCGATTAGGGCCCTCTGGAAACACCATATATTTT.

The rearrangement uses TRBV6-1 and TRBJ1-2; 8 bases are a match to TRBD1. The V and J ends lost 7 bases and 8 bases, in that order; junction bases with no gene match: 12. The CDR3 length is 14 residues. Germline V gives CDR1 MNHNS, CDR2 SASEGT. CDR3 residues: CASMVVTGQGGYTF. The CDR3 DNA reads TGTGCCAGCATGGTTGTTACAGGACAGGGCGGCTACACCTTC.

The chain links TRBV18 to TRBJ1-2; TRBD1 agrees at 9 bases. CDR1 is KGHSH and CDR2 is LQKENI in the germline V gene. The V gene end was trimmed by 3 bases and the J gene end by 8 bases; junction bases not matched to a gene: 7. The CDR3 spans 14 residues. CDR3 nucleotides: TGTGCCAGCTCACCCGGGACAGGGAATATCGGCTACACCTTC. It encodes CASSPGTGNIGYTF.

As to this clone: Other DNA variants within this sample encode the same CDR3. J is TRBJ1-1 and V is TRBV9; D unresolved. Looked up from germline, CDR1 is SGDLS and CDR2 is YYNGEE. Trimming removed 0 bases from V and 0 bases from J, with 3 bases in between. CDR3 length: 13 residues. The DNA for the CDR3 is TGTGCCAGCAGCGTAGCCTTGAACACTGAAGCTTTCTTT. It yields the protein CASSVALNTEAFF.

The V gene is TRBV6-1, the J gene TRBJ1-2; possible D gene TRBD1, 5 bases. The ends were cut back, 6 bases at V and 8 bases at J, with 19 bases in the middle. The germline V gene has CDR1 MNHNS and CDR2 SASEGT. The CDR3 covers 14 residues. Here the CDR3 DNA reads TGTGCCAGCAGGACCTTACAGGTCCGCGAGGGCTACACCTTC. The encoded protein is CASRTLQVREGYTF.

V and J are TRBV7-9 and TRBJ2-5; D gene ambiguous. Germline V CDR1 and CDR2: SEHNR, FQNEAQ (reference sequence). The CDR3 is made up of 14 amino acids. Trimming pared 5 bases from V and 7 bases from J, leaving 17 bases between. CDR3 nucleotide sequence: TGTGCCAGCAGCCTCTCACGGCTCGACATGACCCAGTACTTC. This gives the protein CASSLSRLDMTQYF.

About this clone itself: Other DNA sequences in this specimen translate into the identical CDR3. The V gene is TRBV5-6, the J gene TRBJ1-1, with 7 bases matching TRBD1. This CDR3 spans 14 amino acids. Unmatched junction bases numbered 5, after V lost 4 bases and J lost 2 bases. Germline-derived CDR1 and CDR2 are SGHDT and YYEEEE. The CDR3 DNA sequence: TGTGCCAGCAGCGTGGGACAGCCCAACACTGAAGCTTTCTTT. Residues: CASSVGQPNTEAFF.